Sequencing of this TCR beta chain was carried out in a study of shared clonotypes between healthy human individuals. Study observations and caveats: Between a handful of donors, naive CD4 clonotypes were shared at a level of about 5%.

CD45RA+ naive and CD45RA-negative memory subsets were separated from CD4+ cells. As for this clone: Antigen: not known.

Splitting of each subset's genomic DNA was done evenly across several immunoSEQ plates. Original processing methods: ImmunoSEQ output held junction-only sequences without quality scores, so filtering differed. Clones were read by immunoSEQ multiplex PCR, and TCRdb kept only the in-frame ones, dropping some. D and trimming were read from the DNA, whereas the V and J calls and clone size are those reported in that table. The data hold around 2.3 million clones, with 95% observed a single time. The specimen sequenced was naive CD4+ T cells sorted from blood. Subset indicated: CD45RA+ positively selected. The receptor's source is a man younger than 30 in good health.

This CDR3 reads CASSLTGNTEAFF. CDR3 nucleotides: TGTGCCAGCAGTTTGACAGGGAACACTGAAGCTTTCTTT. The chain joins TRBV6-6 to TRBJ1-1, with D maybe TRBD1 (6 bases). CDR3 size: 13 residues. The ends were cut back, 4 bases at V and 1 base at J, with 7 bases in the middle. Per the germline V gene, CDR1 is MNHNY and CDR2 is SVGAGI (reference sequence).